This T cell receptor (beta chain) was captured by sequencing in a study of technical replicates of blood from four donors. TCRdb's table, derived via immunoSEQ multiplex PCR, lists solely in-frame clones and lacks some. The table records approximately 84,000 clones, 98% of them present only once. Germline trimming cut 4 bases from V and 4 bases from J; bases unmatched to any gene: 13. The CDR3 is 19 residues long. Per germline, CDR1 MNHEY and CDR2 SMNVEV (reference sequence). This TCR was sampled from a human donor in good health. The chain uses TRBV27 and TRBJ2-3; TRBD2 matches at 14 bases. Input material: T cells isolated from PBMCs. The CDR3 here is CASSSLQRTSGRKADTQYF. The CDR3, as DNA: TGTGCCAGCAGTTCGCTCCAGAGGACTAGCGGGAGGAAGGCAGATACGCAGTATTTT.